This entry lists 31 T cell receptor beta chains sequenced from one sample in a study of T cell repertoires in cytomegalovirus infection. These receptors have no known antigen. TCRdb reprocessed the reads with MiXCR, giving one entry per CDR3 protein. The table records around 900,000 distinct CDR3 sequences, roughly 30% of them present only once. The sample was cultured CD8+ T cells from PBMCs, taken from culture after CMV antigen stimulation. The receptors come from a human donor in good health (CMV status not recorded). Some clones in this sample may be carry-over from other donors' samples.

This clonotype has ten or more counts. The chain links TRBV7-9 to TRBJ1-5; perhaps TRBD1 as D (5 bases). Trimming stripped 2 bases from V and 7 bases from J, with 6 bases between. This CDR3 has 12 amino acids. CDR1 and CDR2 (germline): SEHNR, FQNEAQ (reference sequence). The chain's CDR3 is CASSLTGQPQHF. The CDR3, as DNA: TGTGCCAGCAGCTTAACAGGCCAGCCCCAGCATTTT.

This clonotype was seen only a few times. The chain uses TRBV6-1 and TRBJ2-3; D tentatively fits TRBD1 or TRBD2 (5 bases each). The CDR3 extends over 11 amino acids. Germline V gives CDR1 MNHNS, CDR2 SASEGT. V lost 0 bases and J 13 bases, leaving 8 bases between the germline ends. This CDR3 reads CASSEAGVEYF. The CDR3 DNA is TGTGCCAGCAGTGAAGCGGGGGTGGAGTATTTT.

This clonotype was seen ten or more times. The chain uses TRBV7-2 and TRBJ2-5, with 14 nucleotides matching TRBD2. CDR1 is SGHTA and CDR2 is FQGNSA in the germline V gene. The CDR3 is 15 residues long. Unmatched junction bases numbered 4, after V lost 5 bases and J lost 5 bases. The CDR3 DNA sequence: TGTGCCAGCAGCCAGACTAGCGGGGGGGGGGAGACCCAGTACTTC. Translation gives CASSQTSGGGETQYF.

A few counts support this clonotype. The chain is built from TRBV7-9 and TRBJ2-2; the match to TRBD2 covers 7 bases. After removal of 5 bases from V and 8 bases from J, the junction contained 8 bases not matched to a gene. CDR1 SEHNR and CDR2 FQNEAQ come from the germline V gene (reference sequence). This CDR3 is built from 14 residues. The CDR3 here is CASSPPGGSGELFF. The CDR3 region has the DNA TGTGCCAGCAGCCCCCCGGGCGGGAGTGGGGAGCTGTTTTTT.

As concerns this clonotype: Sequence at one end of the junction differs from germline and may be a read error. J is TRBJ2-2 and V is TRBV27, with TRBD1 as a possible D gene (6 bases). Germline assignment: CDR1 MNHEY and CDR2 SMNVEV (reference sequence). There are 11 residues in the CDR3. CDR3: CVSSRGGELFF. The CDR3 DNA reads as TGTGTCAGCAGCAGGGGCGGGGAGCTGTTTTTT.

This CDR3 reads CATSRDSLAGDTGELFF. DNA of the CDR3: TGTGCCACCAGCAGAGATAGCCTAGCGGGGGACACCGGGGAGCTGTTTTTT. V usage is TRBV15 and J usage is TRBJ2-2; 10 nucleotides agree with TRBD2. CDR1 and CDR2 (germline): LNHNV, YYDKDF (reference sequence). This CDR3 is 17 amino acids long. Trimming cost V 0 bases and J 3 bases; bases outside gene matches: 4.

In its sample, this clonotype was seen a few times. V and J are TRBV4-1 and TRBJ2-1; tentative D call: TRBD2 (6 bases). This CDR3 contains 15 residues. V lost 1 base, J lost 3 bases, and 10 bases lay in between. CDR1 and CDR2 (germline): MGHRA, YSYEKL. CDR3 residues: CASSQGRGNYNEQFF. The CDR3 nucleotides are TGCGCCAGCAGCCAAGGTCGGGGGAACTACAATGAGCAGTTCTTC.

At least ten counts were recorded for this clonotype. The rearrangement joins TRBV7-8 to TRBJ2-7; 11 nucleotides agree with TRBD2. Unmatched junction bases numbered 7, after V lost 1 base and J lost 2 bases. This CDR3 has 17 amino acids. Germline-derived CDR1 and CDR2 are SGHVS and FQNEAQ. CDR3 region: CASSLGTSGGPTYEQYF. In nucleotides, the CDR3 is TGTGCCAGCAGCTTAGGCACTAGCGGGGGCCCTACCTACGAGCAGTACTTC.

The J gene is TRBJ1-1, the V gene TRBV4-1, with TRBD1 matching over 8 bases. There are 15 residues in the CDR3. V lost 2 bases to trimming and J lost 1 base; unmatched junction nucleotides: 3. Germline assignment: CDR1 MGHRA and CDR2 YSYEKL. The CDR3, as DNA: TGCGCCAGCAGCCAAACGGACAGGGAGAACACTGAAGCTTTCTTT. This translates into CASSQTDRENTEAFF.

The J gene is TRBJ2-1, the V gene TRBV5-1; 9 nucleotides align to TRBD1. CDR3 length: 15 residues. Trimming at V came to 4 bases and at J to 2 bases, leaving 4 bases not matched to a gene. Germline V gene lookup returns CDR1 SGHRS and CDR2 YFSETQ. The CDR3 reads CASSGDRATYNEQFF. CDR3 coding DNA: TGCGCCAGCAGCGGGGACAGGGCTACCTACAATGAGCAGTTCTTC.

This clonotype was observed at least ten times. The chain uses TRBV7-9 and TRBJ1-1; D is uncertain. Trimming took 7 bases from V and 1 from J, leaving 13 bases between them. The CDR3 is made up of 14 amino acids. From germline, CDR1 is SEHNR and CDR2 FQNEAQ (reference sequence). CDR3 DNA sequence: TGTGCCAGCATCCTCCCCACGGGGAACACTGAAGCTTTCTTT. This translates into CASILPTGNTEAFF.

Of note for this clonotype: A far larger clone is a single base away, which makes a read error likely. V is TRBV7-3 and J is TRBJ1-1; 7 bases match TRBD1. The J segment lost 1 base and the V segment lost 8 bases, leaving 7 bases of the junction unmatched. Per germline, CDR1 SGHTA and CDR2 FQGTGA. This CDR3 has 14 amino acids. The CDR3 DNA reads as TGTGCCAGCGGCCCAGGGGGGGGGAACACTGAAGCTTTCTTT. Its protein product is CASGPGGGNTEAFF.

Worth noting for this clonotype: As the CDR3 is not closed by the conserved phenylalanine or tryptophan, this likely results from a read error. The J gene is TRBJ2-2, the V gene TRBV6-6; no clear D gene. The germline V gene has CDR1 MNHNY and CDR2 SVGAGI (reference sequence). CDR3 size: 12 residues. V was pared by 10 bases and J by 5 bases, with 11 bases between. This CDR3 is CAILRVTGELFY. For the CDR3, the DNA is TGTGCCATCCTTAGGGTGACCGGGGAGCTGTTTTAT.

This clonotype has more than one count but fewer than ten. J is TRBJ2-7 and V is TRBV7-9; either TRBD1 or TRBD2 may fit D (5 bases each). The germline V and J ends were trimmed by 2 bases and 6 bases, with 17 bases remaining between them. This CDR3 has 15 amino acids. The V gene's germline CDR1 is SEHNR and CDR2 FQNEAQ (reference sequence). CDR3 loop: CASSLSDTSGLEQYF. CDR3 sequence (DNA): TGTGCCAGCAGCTTATCGGACACTAGTGGGCTCGAGCAGTACTTC.

The chain recombines TRBV5-6 with TRBJ2-5; 7 bases agree with TRBD1. Looked up from germline, CDR1 is SGHDT and CDR2 is YYEEEE. The CDR3 totals 13 residues. With 3 bases clipped from V and 4 bases from J, the junction kept 3 bases outside the gene matches. The chain's CDR3 is CASSSGTAETQYF. As DNA, the CDR3 is TGTGCCAGCAGCTCCGGGACAGCAGAGACCCAGTACTTC.

The V call is TRBV6-9, the J call TRBJ1-4, with 8 bases matching TRBD1. Germline trimming cut 8 bases from V and 5 bases from J; bases unmatched to any gene: 10. Germline V gene sequence: CDR1 MNHGY, CDR2 SVAAGI. The CDR3 is 15 amino acids. CDR3 coding DNA: TGTGCCAGCCGCTCCCTAGGGGACAGGAATGAAAAACTGTTTTTT. It specifies CASRSLGDRNEKLFF.

This clonotype was recorded many times. This chain joins TRBV12-3 or TRBV12-4 and TRBJ1-5; D is undetermined. The CDR3 has 13 amino acids. With 7 bases removed from V and 1 base from J, the gap between germline ends came to 8 bases. The chain's CDR3 is CASILDSNQPQHF. In DNA form, the CDR3 reads TGTGCCAGCATCTTGGACAGCAATCAGCCCCAGCATTTT.

This clonotype was counted many times. The chain couples TRBV7-9 to TRBJ2-4; D gene ambiguous. The CDR3 spans 12 residues. Germline lookup yields CDR1 SEHNR and CDR2 FQNEAQ (reference sequence). Trimming removed 5 bases from V and 4 bases from J, with 6 bases in between. The CDR3 loop reads CASSPQKNIQYF. The CDR3 DNA follows: TGTGCCAGCAGCCCGCAAAAAAACATTCAGTACTTC.

This clonotype was detected only a few times. The CDR3 region is CASSTIWGDEQYF. CDR3 nucleotide sequence: TGTGCCAGCAGTACTATTTGGGGGGACGAGCAGTACTTC. The chain is built from TRBV6-5 and TRBJ2-7; maybe TRBD2 (6 bases). Germline V gives CDR1 MNHEY, CDR2 SVGAGI. The V gene lost 5 bases and the J gene lost 5 bases, with 13 bases spanning the gap. This CDR3 is 13 amino acids long.

This sequence joins TRBV10-3 and TRBJ1-3; D gene ambiguous. CDR1 is ENHRY, CDR2 SYGVKD, per germline. This CDR3 has 13 amino acids. V lost 6 bases and J lost 0, with 6 bases in between. For the CDR3, the DNA is TGTGCCATCAGCGACGGCTCTGGAAACACCATATATTTT. Translation: CAISDGSGNTIYF.

The V call is TRBV9, the J call TRBJ2-5; D is ambiguous. The V end was cut by 4 bases, the J end by 4 bases, with 14 bases between. Per germline, CDR1 SGDLS and CDR2 YYNGEE. The CDR3 is made up of 14 amino acids. CDR3 nucleotide sequence: TGTGCCAGCAGCCCCCAGAGGTCTCCAGAGACCCAGTACTTC. This encodes CASSPQRSPETQYF.

This clonotype was observed at least ten times. This chain uses TRBV7-6 with TRBJ2-5; D gene unclear. This CDR3 is built from 14 residues. V was trimmed by 5 bases and J by 5 bases, leaving 15 bases between them. Looked up from germline, CDR1 is SGHVS and CDR2 is FNYEAQ. CDR3 protein: CASSQRVARETQYF. CDR3 in DNA: TGTGCCAGCAGCCAACGCGTGGCCCGGGAGACCCAGTACTTC.

This chain joins TRBV6-2 or TRBV6-3 and TRBJ2-1; no reliable D call. The germline V gene has CDR1 MNHEY and CDR2 SVGEGT. This CDR3 has 14 residues. Trimming pared 3 bases from V and 4 bases from J, leaving 10 bases between. For the CDR3, the DNA is TGTGCCAGCAGTTATAACTTCGGGTACAATGAGCAGTTCTTC. Amino acid sequence: CASSYNFGYNEQFF.

The J gene is TRBJ2-3, the V gene TRBV19, with D maybe TRBD2 (5 bases). CDR1 is LNHDA, CDR2 SQIVND, per germline (reference sequence). V was shortened by 10 bases and J by 3 bases, with 11 bases between the two germline ends. This CDR3 spans 12 amino acids. CDR3 amino acids: CATWTGTDTQYF. As DNA, the CDR3 is TGTGCCACCTGGACTGGGACAGATACGCAGTATTTT.

The chain has TRBV28 and TRBJ2-5; either TRBD1 or TRBD2 may fit D (5 bases each). Germline CDR1 and CDR2: MDHEN and SYDVKM. V lost 5 bases to trimming and J lost 1 base, with 11 bases between them. This CDR3 is 14 amino acids long. The CDR3 loop reads CASSPGHSQETQYF. CDR3 DNA sequence: TGTGCCAGCAGTCCGGGGCACAGCCAAGAGACCCAGTACTTC.

The rearrangement joins TRBV7-9 to TRBJ1-1; D not resolved. There are 18 residues in the CDR3. Between the trimmed V and J ends, which lost 6 bases and 0 bases, there was a span of 23 bases. Per the germline V gene, CDR1 is SEHNR and CDR2 is FQNEAQ (reference sequence). The CDR3 sequence: CASSPTKGLGYVNTEAFF. The CDR3 DNA reads TGTGCCAGCAGTCCAACGAAGGGCCTGGGATATGTGAACACTGAAGCTTTCTTT.

This clonotype was detected only a few times. This chain links TRBV12-3 or TRBV12-4 with TRBJ2-5; 7 bases are shared with TRBD1. Trimming removed 3 bases from V and 5 bases from J; junction bases left unmatched: 9. The CDR3 has 15 residues. The CDR3 sequence: CASSFGTAYRETQYF. The CDR3 DNA reads TGTGCCAGCAGTTTCGGGACAGCTTATCGGGAGACCCAGTACTTC.

As concerns this clonotype: This may be a read error, as it is one base from a much larger clone. The genes are TRBV7-9 and TRBJ1-2; TRBD1 aligns across 7 bases. Germline-derived CDR1 and CDR2 are SEHNR and FQNEAQ (reference sequence). CDR3 length equals 13 residues. With V trimmed by 4 bases and J by 4 bases, 3 bases remained unmatched. Here the CDR3 DNA reads TGTGCCAGCAGCTCGGGACAGACCTATGGCTACACCTTC. Translated, it gives CASSSGQTYGYTF.

The genes are TRBV12-3 or TRBV12-4 and TRBJ2-5; D is unresolved. V lost 4 bases and J lost 4, with 10 bases in between. The CDR3 runs to 13 residues. This CDR3 reads CASSSSMLETQYF. CDR3 in DNA: TGTGCCAGCAGTTCGTCCATGCTAGAGACCCAGTACTTC.

This clonotype was seen many times. The CDR3 region is CASSLVVGLNYGYTF. CDR3 nucleotides: TGTGCCAGCAGCTTAGTTGTCGGACTTAACTATGGCTACACCTTC. This chain links TRBV7-8 with TRBJ1-2; D is ambiguous. V lost 1 base, J lost 1 base, and 10 bases lay in between. The germline gives CDR1 SGHVS, CDR2 FQNEAQ. The CDR3 runs to 15 residues.

This clonotype has at least ten counts. The chain carries TRBV5-6 and TRBJ2-1; D possibly corresponds to TRBD1 (5 bases). There are 13 residues in the CDR3. Between the trimmed V and J ends, which lost 7 bases and 8 bases, there was a span of 16 bases. Germline V gene sequence: CDR1 SGHDT, CDR2 YYEEEE. Here the CDR3 DNA reads TGTGCCAGCTATTGGGGCAGGGCCGATGAGCAGTTCTTC. Its translation: CASYWGRADEQFF.